The T cell receptor (beta chain) described here comes from a study of blood T cell repertoires in COVID-19. Looking at the study overall: The samples span acute and convalescent COVID-19 from the United States, Italy and Spain. T cells, B-cell-depleted T cells, or PBMCs supplied cDNA or gDNA.

Sequencing used immunoSEQ multiplex PCR; TCRdb keeps in-frame clones, though not all of them. The sample holds fewer than 350,000 clones, about 93% seen once. The germline gives CDR1 GTSNPN, CDR2 SVGIG (reference sequence). This CDR3 has 12 amino acids. Trimming shortened V by 0 bases and J by 7 bases, and 9 bases separated the two germline ends. The V and J genes are TRBV30 and TRBJ2-5; no clear D gene. Material: peripheral blood. The sequence came from a woman aged 25 to 45 with COVID-19, enrolled during active disease. CDR3 loop: CAWSVRAWTQYF. The CDR3 region has the DNA TGTGCCTGGAGTGTGCGAGCCTGGACCCAGTACTTC.